The sequence of this T cell receptor beta chain was determined in a study of graft-versus-host responses after intestinal transplantation. Study overall: All recipients got anti-thymocyte globulin induction, then tacrolimus and steroids for approximately 3 years.

Generated by immunoSEQ multiplex PCR, the TCRdb table keeps only in-frame clones and is missing some. The sample has some 5,700 clones, around 31% seen once. Plating of 200,000 CFSE-labeled responder cells was done together with 200,000 irradiated, violet-dye-labeled stimulator cells. After the reaction, the investigators sorted the proliferating CFSE-low CD3+CD4+ and CD3+CD8+ responders. Looked up from germline, CDR1 is SEHNR and CDR2 is FQNEAQ (reference sequence). There are 15 residues in the CDR3. The ends lost 3 bases at V and 2 bases at J; junction bases unmatched: 1. Study conclusions and caveats: GvH clones turned up in recipient marrow; some had shown up first in ileum or blood.

The sample was alloreactive CD8+ T cells from a mixed lymphocyte reaction culture, taken before intestinal transplant. Stated subset: CFSE-low proliferating T cells sorted from roughly six-day pre-transplant mixed lymphocyte reaction (GvH or HvG direction). V is TRBV7-9 and J is TRBJ2-7; 13 nucleotides match TRBD2. This clonotype originated in a human patient who received an intestinal transplant. In nucleotides, the CDR3 is TGTGCCAGCAGCTTGGGACTAGCGGGGCCCTACGAGCAGTACTTC. Its translation is CASSLGLAGPYEQYF. Full variable domain (outside the CDR3, taken from reference TRBV7-9 and TRBJ2-7): DTGVSQNPRHKITKRGQNVTFRCDPISEHNRLYWYRQTLGQGPEFLTYFQNEAQLEKSRLLSDRFSAERPKGSFSTLEIQRTEQGDSAMYLCASSLGLAGPYEQYFGPGTRLTVT.